The clone carrying this TCR beta chain came up many times. The sample is drawn from a study of blood T cells in healthy people across ages. The overall study: Per two T cells, template switching captured roughly one barcoded beta molecule.

This CDR3 is 12 amino acids long. From germline, CDR1 is LGHNA and CDR2 YNFKEQ. Trimming took 0 bases from V and 6 from J, leaving 6 bases between them. The second PCR ran roughly 6 to 11 cycles with a sample-barcoded 5' primer and J-beta primers. One entry per CDR3 protein, called by TCRdb with MiXCR from the 5' RACE reads. The table has about 670,000 distinct CDR3 sequences, around two fifths seen once. The chain couples TRBV4-2 to TRBJ2-7; the D is unclear. What was sequenced was blood. The TCR sequence derives from a man at least 80 years old in good health. The CDR3 region is CASSQDSREQYF. In nucleotides, the CDR3 is TGTGCCAGCAGCCAAGATTCCCGCGAGCAGTACTTC.